A single sample is the source of the 5 T cell receptor beta chains below, sequenced in a study of cytomegalovirus exposure and HLA in healthy donors. With 60 Vbeta and 13 Jbeta primers, the PCR was carried out. Produced via immunoSEQ multiplex PCR; TCRdb's table is partial and in-frame only. This table holds 180,000 or so clones, over 60% found once. The sequenced sample consisted of PBMCs. The origin of the receptors is a female donor in good health and CMV-seronegative.

The gene calls are TRBV7-3 and TRBJ2-3; 11 nucleotides align to TRBD2. Germline V lookup: CDR1 SGHTA, CDR2 FQGTGA. Trimming at V came to 4 bases and at J to 4 bases, leaving 7 bases not matched to a gene. The CDR3 runs to 16 residues. The CDR3 loop is CASSSDSGRAPDTQYF. The DNA for the CDR3 is TGTGCCAGCAGCTCAGATAGCGGGAGGGCCCCAGATACGCAGTATTTT.

The rearrangement uses TRBV9 and TRBJ1-4, with D perhaps matching TRBD1 (5 bases). The V end was cut by 0 bases, the J end by 0 bases, with 9 bases between. Germline values: CDR1 SGDLS, CDR2 YYNGEE. The CDR3 runs to 16 residues. The CDR3 loop reads CASSVGQIATNEKLFF. Written as DNA, the CDR3 is TGTGCCAGCAGCGTAGGACAGATTGCAACTAATGAAAAACTGTTTTTT.

In regard to this clone: This likely comes from a read error, as the CDR3 has no conserved phenylalanine or tryptophan at its end. No DNA is shown, since the ends of the CDR3 on it are uncertain; the CDR3 is the one TCRdb lists. The chain has TRBV19 and TRBJ2-7; TRBD1, as called in the table, went unchecked against the DNA. The CDR3 is 8 residues long, ends included. From germline, CDR1 is LNHDA and CDR2 SQIVND (reference sequence). CDR3 sequence reads: CASIPTQG.

The chain combines TRBV4-1 with TRBJ2-1, with 8 bases that match TRBD2. Germline V gene sequence: CDR1 MGHRA, CDR2 YSYEKL. After removal of 3 bases from V and 0 bases from J, the junction contained 4 bases not matched to a gene. CDR3 size: 16 residues. The chain's CDR3 is CASSQTSDSSYNEQFF. As DNA, the CDR3 is TGCGCCAGCAGCCAGACTAGCGACAGCTCCTACAATGAGCAGTTCTTC.

The chain recombines TRBV6-5 with TRBJ1-2; TRBD1 might be the D (6 bases). Germline CDR1 reads MNHEY; CDR2 reads SVGAGI. This CDR3 spans 12 amino acids. Trimming cost V 8 bases and J 9 bases, with 16 bases left between them. The CDR3 nucleotides are TGTGCCAGCGCAGGGACATACGGCCGCTACACCTTC. Encoded protein: CASAGTYGRYTF.